The 19 T cell receptor beta chains below were found in one sample sequenced in a study of blood T cells in healthy people across ages. A second PCR of about 7 to 12 cycles used a sample-barcoded 5' primer and a J-beta primer mix. TCRdb re-called the 5' RACE reads through MiXCR, storing one row per CDR3 protein. The data hold around 1,500,000 distinct CDR3 sequences, with approximately 28% observed a single time. The sequenced sample consisted of blood. Receptors originate from a young woman in good health.

At least ten counts were recorded for this clonotype. The V and J genes are TRBV18 and TRBJ2-7, with TRBD1 matching 10 bases. Germline CDR1 KGHSH, CDR2 LQKENI. Losses at the gene ends were 2 bases for V and 4 bases for J; bases not matched to a gene: 2. The CDR3 loop spans 14 amino acids. The CDR3 DNA reads TGTGCCAGCTCACCAGCGGGACAGGGGTACGAGCAGTACTTC. Amino acids: CASSPAGQGYEQYF.

In this sample, this clonotype turned up once. A much larger clone lies a single base off, so this may be a read error. The rearrangement joins TRBV28 to TRBJ2-7, with D uncertain. There are 13 residues in the CDR3. CDR1 and CDR2 from the germline V gene are MDHEN and SYDVKM. V was pared by 11 bases and J by 4 bases, with 18 bases between. CDR3 in amino acids: CAGTLSLGYEQYF. CDR3 DNA: TGTGCCGGCACCCTGAGTTTGGGGTACGAGCAGTACTTC.

This clonotype was counted at least ten times. The rearrangement uses TRBV12-3 or TRBV12-4 and TRBJ2-1; 7 nucleotides agree with TRBD2. This CDR3 spans 14 amino acids. J was trimmed by 9 bases and V by 4 bases; bases with no gene match: 9. The CDR3 DNA reads as TGTGCCAGCAGTTATGCAAAAAGGACTAGTGAGCAGTTCTTC. Amino acid sequence: CASSYAKRTSEQFF.

This clonotype was observed many times. V and J are TRBV20-1 and TRBJ1-6, with D possibly TRBD1 on 6 matching bases. The CDR3 is 16 residues long. CDR1 DFQATT and CDR2 SNEGSKA come from the germline V gene (reference sequence). The V end lost 4 bases, the J end lost 3 bases, and 16 bases lay between the germline ends. Here the CDR3 DNA reads TGCAGTGCTAAGGGGGGCGGGGGTTTCTATAATTCACCCCTCCACTTT. Residues: CSAKGGGGFYNSPLHF.

As concerns this clonotype: One end of the junction varies from germline; a read error may be responsible. V usage is TRBV5-6 and J usage is TRBJ2-5; D remains ambiguous. The CDR3 spans 13 residues. Germline V lookup: CDR1 SGHDT, CDR2 YYEEEE. Here the CDR3 DNA reads TGTGCCAGCAGCTTGCGAGCAGAAGAGGCCCAGTACTTC. Translation gives CASSLRAEEAQYF.

This clonotype has just a few counts. The chain couples TRBV20-1 to TRBJ2-5; tentatively, D is TRBD1 (6 bases). CDR3 length: 13 amino acids. V lost 5 bases, J lost 1 base, and 11 bases lay in between. Germline V CDR1 and CDR2: DFQATT, SNEGSKA (reference sequence). CDR3 amino acids: CSALQGFQETQYF. CDR3 nucleotide sequence: TGCAGTGCTCTACAGGGATTCCAAGAGACCCAGTACTTC.

CDR3: CSATRPGTSGTGEQFF. Here the CDR3 DNA reads TGCAGTGCTACCCGGCCCGGGACTAGCGGGACTGGTGAGCAGTTCTTC. The rearrangement uses TRBV20-1 and TRBJ2-1; TRBD2 matches at 13 bases. The CDR3 extends over 16 amino acids. Germline V gene lookup returns CDR1 DFQATT and CDR2 SNEGSKA (reference sequence). Losses at the gene ends were 4 bases for V and 9 bases for J; bases not matched to a gene: 12.

This clonotype was seen at least ten times. The chain couples TRBV10-3 to TRBJ2-7, with 15 nucleotides matching TRBD2. V shed 3 bases, J shed 3 bases, and the junction held 3 bases outside the gene matches. Germline CDR1 is ENHRY and CDR2 is SYGVKD. There are 16 residues in the CDR3. The DNA for the CDR3 is TGTGCCATCAGTGATGGGACTAGCGGGAGGATCTACGAGCAGTACTTC. Its translation: CAISDGTSGRIYEQYF.

Only a few counts were recorded for this clonotype. The genes are TRBV5-5 and TRBJ1-2; D perhaps matches TRBD1 (5 bases). The ends were cut back, 0 bases at V and 4 bases at J, with 13 bases in the middle. The CDR3 runs 15 residues. In germline, CDR1 is SGHKS, CDR2 YYEKEE (reference sequence). The CDR3 protein is CASSLGRGEGYGYTF. The CDR3 nucleotides are TGTGCCAGCAGCTTGGGGAGGGGAGAAGGCTATGGCTACACCTTC.

The gene calls are TRBV27 and TRBJ2-7; TRBD1 matches 10 bases. The CDR3 sequence is 15 residues long. Germline CDR1 reads MNHEY; CDR2 reads SMNVEV (reference sequence). Unmatched junction bases numbered 9, after V lost 5 bases and J lost 5 bases. The CDR3 is CASSPTGQGIHEQYF. The CDR3 DNA sequence: TGTGCCAGCAGTCCCACGGGACAGGGGATACACGAGCAGTACTTC.

This clonotype was observed at least ten times. J is TRBJ2-7 and V is TRBV6-2 or TRBV6-3, with D hard to call. The length of the CDR3 is 12 residues. Germline V CDR1 and CDR2: MNHEY, SVGEGT. The V and J ends lost 2 bases and 2 bases respectively, with 4 bases between them. The CDR3 region has the DNA TGTGCCAGCAGTTACCCCACCTACGAGCAGTACTTC. It specifies CASSYPTYEQYF.

The genes are TRBV6-1 and TRBJ2-1; tentative D call: TRBD1 (5 bases). This CDR3 has 11 amino acids. The germline CDR1 and CDR2 sequences are MNHNS and SASEGT. Trimming left V 8 bases short and J 5 bases short, with 7 bases between. The CDR3 loop reads CASPDNNEQFF. Here the CDR3 DNA reads TGTGCCAGCCCGGACAACAATGAGCAGTTCTTC.

This clonotype occurred once. Just one base apart from a much larger clone, this may be a read error. The chain uses TRBV29-1 and TRBJ2-4; D is unclear. The CDR3 has 12 residues. V was clipped by 7 bases and J by 15 bases, with 22 bases between them. Germline values: CDR1 SQVTM, CDR2 ANQGSEA. The CDR3 protein is CSAKRTSYERYF. In DNA form, the CDR3 reads TGCAGCGCGAAAAGGACGTCGTACGAGCGGTACTTC.

This chain links TRBV5-1 with TRBJ1-1; D is possibly TRBD1 (5 bases). Germline assignment: CDR1 SGHRS and CDR2 YFSETQ. The CDR3 is made up of 14 amino acids. V was shortened by 2 bases and J by 5 bases, with 13 bases between the two germline ends. The CDR3 DNA reads TGCGCCAGCAGCTTTGAGGAGGGGTATACTGAAGCTTTCTTT. The encoded protein is CASSFEEGYTEAFF.

This clonotype has a handful of counts. The chain uses TRBV24-1 and TRBJ2-3, with TRBD2 matching over 13 bases. The CDR3 is made up of 19 amino acids. After removal of 4 bases from V and 4 bases from J, the junction contained 13 bases not matched to a gene. CDR1 and CDR2 from the germline V gene are KGHDR and SFDVKD. Here the CDR3 reads CATSDHKRVTSGGADTQYF. The DNA of the CDR3 is TGTGCCACCAGTGACCACAAGCGGGTTACTAGCGGGGGGGCAGATACGCAGTATTTT.

In regard to this clonotype: A single base separates this from a much larger clone, so it may be a read error. The V gene is TRBV18, the J gene TRBJ2-1; weak D call: TRBD1 (5 bases). The CDR3 has 15 amino acids. In germline, CDR1 is KGHSH, CDR2 LQKENI. The ends were cut back, 2 bases at V and 6 bases at J, with 14 bases in the middle. For the CDR3, the DNA is TGTGCCAGCTCACCATCCCAGGGAAGGGGCAATGAGCAGTTCTTC. This sequence encodes CASSPSQGRGNEQFF.

The gene calls are TRBV2 and TRBJ2-4; TRBD2 matches at 9 bases. The germline V gene encodes CDR1 SNHLY and CDR2 FYNNEI. V lost 4 bases, J lost 13 bases, and 11 bases stayed unmatched. The CDR3 extends over 14 amino acids. The CDR3 nucleotides read TGTGCCAGCAGTGCTGAAGCGGGGGGTAATGAGCAGTACTTC. It encodes CASSAEAGGNEQYF.

Concerning this clonotype itself: At one boundary the junction diverges from the germline segment, which might be a read error. V gene TRBV10-2 combines with J gene TRBJ2-7; TRBD2 is a possible D gene (5 bases). CDR1 and CDR2 from the germline V gene are WSHSY and SAAADI. The CDR3 has 14 residues. The chain's CDR3 is CVSSESLAAYEQYF. As DNA, the CDR3 is TGCGTCAGCAGTGAGTCTCTAGCAGCCTACGAGCAGTACTTC.

This clonotype was seen at least ten times. The rearrangement links TRBV7-9 to TRBJ2-5, with 8 positions matching TRBD2. CDR1 is SEHNR, CDR2 FQNEAQ, per germline (reference sequence). Losses at the gene ends were 5 bases for V and 4 bases for J; bases not matched to a gene: 9. This CDR3 region has 15 residues. The CDR3 region is CASSRSGGGGETQYF. CDR3 bases: TGTGCCAGCAGCCGGAGCGGGGGCGGTGGAGAGACCCAGTACTTC.